Detailed here is one TCR beta chain. This specimen comes from a study of blood T cell repertoires in COVID-19. About the research overall: COVID-19 samples collected from the United States, Italy and Spain covered acute and convalescent phases.

Clones were sequenced by immunoSEQ multiplex PCR, and TCRdb holds only the in-frame ones, with some missing. Of approximately 290,000 clones listed, approximately 83% were seen once; the top ten hold approximately 4%. Trimming shortened V by 3 bases and J by 11 bases, and 17 bases separated the two germline ends. CDR1 is LNHNV and CDR2 is YYDKDF in the germline V gene (reference sequence). The CDR3 runs 14 residues. Participant ages covered about 18 to 89 years across some 25 US areas. The chain recombines TRBV15 with TRBJ1-5, with a tentative D call TRBD1 (5 bases). The receptor was derived from a woman between 25 and 40 years old who had recovered from COVID-19. The specimen sequenced was PBMCs or T cells enriched from blood (not recorded which). The DNA of the CDR3 is TGTGCCACCAGCAGCAGGGTTTTTTTTTCTGCCCAGCATTTT. Translation gives CATSSRVFFSAQHF.